The entry that follows covers one T cell receptor beta chain sequence. Antigen unknown. CDR3 length equals 14 residues. Trimming stripped 6 bases from V and 5 bases from J, with 17 bases between. The germline V gene encodes CDR1 MNHEY and CDR2 SVGAGI. Total RNA (around 500 ng) served as template for TCR beta cDNA synthesis primed by a constant-region primer. Three nested multiplex PCR rounds of slightly modified ARM-PCR generated TCR beta libraries. TRBV1-TRBV30 forward primers paired with a C-beta reverse primer were used in the first two PCR rounds, which ran about 11 cycles each. TCRdb re-derived calls from the multiplex PCR reads in MiXCR, one entry per CDR3 protein. The sample records 150,000 to 200,000 distinct CDR3 sequences, approximately 60% being singletons. The sample belongs to a study of tumor-infiltrating lymphocytes in primary liver carcinoma. Study findings and constraints: Against blood, tumors held a significantly higher top-250-clone fraction (p = 0.039). Less overlap was seen in tumor-adjacent and tumor-blood pairs than in tumor region pairs.

They got blood RNA out of unsorted whole blood and also pulled out germline DNA. The sequenced sample was peripheral blood. This receptor was obtained from a man in his forties with primary liver carcinoma and hepatitis B virus infection. V is TRBV6-5 and J is TRBJ2-7, with D perhaps TRBD2 (5 bases). As DNA, the CDR3 is TGTGCCAGCAGCAAACTCTGGAGGAGACACGAGCAGTACTTC. This sequence encodes CASSKLWRRHEQYF.